This T cell receptor beta chain was observed in a study of T-cell memory formation after mild COVID-19 (dated by TCRdb to the early 2020s). Regarding the complete study: Most TCR sequence clusters were specific to one of the two donors. Longitudinal TCRalpha and TCRbeta repertoire sequencing tracked T-cell clones expanding and contracting after mild COVID-19 in a couple of donors. Two young, previously healthy adult volunteers made up the cohort, one male and one female.

The CDR3 has 12 amino acids, counting the end cysteine and phenylalanine. Left in the record is the CDR3 DNA by itself, 36 bases read in frame from the first base. The germline V gene (reference sequence) provides CDR1 SEHNR and CDR2 FQNEAQ. Ficoll-Paque density gradient centrifugation was the method used to isolate PBMCs. What the research found in general, with its limitations: From day 15 to 85, contracting clones showed balanced CD4/CD8 phenotypes, whereas a second wave of clones that expanded from day 15 to 37 leaned towards CD4+. Contracting CD4+ clones were found mainly in CM and EM memory subsets, while CD8+ clones were enriched in EMRA. The study covered only two mild cases, and larger cohorts including severe cases with pre-infection samples were considered necessary. Some responding clones were detected in pre-infection memory, suggesting pre-existing cross-reactive memory T cells joined the SARS-CoV-2 response. The second-wave clones that peaked on day 37 were not confirmed to be SARS-CoV-2 specific.

The table lists this clonotype with a few counts. Its binding antigen is unknown. Germline is not matched at one junction end, which may reflect a read error. Sequencer: Illumina NovaSeq 6000. cDNA libraries for TCRalpha and TCRbeta were prepared by 5'RACE using constant-segment primers, with sample barcodes and unique molecular identifiers added. RNA was extracted from every sample with Trizol reagent. Library amplification was performed in two PCR steps, and a second sample barcode and Illumina TruSeq adapters were introduced in the second step. Sequencing of the libraries was done on an Illumina NovaSeq, producing 2 x 150 bp paired-end reads. The study's processing was this. Reads were demultiplexed and collapsed into UMI-guided consensus sequences with migec v1.2.7. Using mixcr v2.1.11, the UMI consensuses were aligned to TRA and TRB V and J templates and assembled into clonotypes. Clonotypes were classified as expanded or contracted when called significant by both edgeR and NoisET, with noise models trained on biological replicates. For edgeR calls, the thresholds were a false discovery rate-adjusted p below 0.01 and a log2 fold-change of 1. As an exploratory analysis of dynamics, max-normalized trajectories of the 1000 most abundant clonotypes were examined with PCA combined with hierarchical clustering. Each responding clone was given a CD4 or CD8 phenotype based on the CD4+ and CD8+ repertoires, which had been sequenced separately. TCRdb ran its own pipeline on the public reads, namely fastp trimming at Q25 and MiXCR clone calling, and kept in-frame beta chains. Every distinct CDR3 protein forms one entry, paired with its most common genes and DNA. TCRdb assigned the V and J calls; the authors' analysis was not used. Across this sample there are 550,000 to 700,000 distinct CDR3 sequences, with 15% to 20% seen only once. About 12% of the sample is in the top ten clones.

What was sequenced was PBMCs or a T cell subset sorted from them (not recorded which). The source is an adult woman who had mild COVID-19 (a few samples of this study predate the infection). The sample titles of this study are shuffled in the database, so cell type and time point are left out; the donor was told from shared clones. Recombination joined TRBV7-9 with TRBJ2-6, with an unclear D gene assignment. The sequenced DNA: TGTGCCAGCAGCTCTCGGGCCAACGTCCTGACTTTC. This codes for CASSSRANVLTF.